The rows below give T cell receptor beta chains drawn from one sample of a study of T cells in localized non-small cell lung cancer. Repertoires were generated with immunoSEQ multiplex PCR, while TCRdb's copy carries only in-frame clones and drops some. The data hold about 77,000 clones, with around 89% observed a single time. The specimen comprised peripheral blood, sampled before any cancer treatment. The receptors were gathered from a woman aged 35 to 70 with stage I squamous cell lung carcinoma. CDR3s include the opening cysteine and the closing phenylalanine or tryptophan. A D gene is named only where the DNA matches it firmly. Clone size is stated in some rows and not others, as once, few, many or a class when expanded.

V gene,J gene,clone size,D gene,CDR3 DNA,CDR3 protein
TRBV6-1,TRBJ1-3,-,TRBD1,TGTGCCATCCACGACAGGGGGGTTGGAAACACCATATATTTT,CAIHDRGVGNTIYF
TRBV11-1,TRBJ2-7,-,-,TGTGCCAGCAGCTTAGGCGCGGGGGCTCTCTCCTACGAGCAGTACTTC,CASSLGAGALSYEQYF
TRBV6-1,TRBJ1-2,-,-,TGTGCCAGCAGTCGCGGACAGTACTATGGCTACACCTTC,CASSRGQYYGYTF
TRBV25-1,TRBJ1-1,-,-,TGTGCCAGCAGTTGGGGCAGGAACACTGAAGCTTTCTTT,CASSWGRNTEAFF
TRBV5-1,TRBJ1-4,-,-,TGCGCCAGCAGCGGTGCCGGGGTCCTGAATGAAAAACTGTTTTTT,CASSGAGVLNEKLFF
TRBV5-6,TRBJ2-1,once,-,TGTGCCAGCAGCTACCGACTAGTCGGCGTAGGGCACAATGAGCAGTTCTTC,CASSYRLVGVGHNEQFF
TRBV18,TRBJ2-2,few,-,TGTGCCAGCTCACCAGTTCAGAGGGGCCCCGCCGGGGAGCTGTTTTTT,CASSPVQRGPAGELFF
TRBV30,TRBJ2-5,-,-,TGTGCCTGGAGTGTAGGGGCAGCGTCTCAAGGGGAGACCCAGTACTTC,CAWSVGAASQGETQYF
TRBV5-1,TRBJ2-7,-,-,TGCGCCAGCAGCTCCGATTTTCGCTCCTACGAGCAGTACTTC,CASSSDFRSYEQYF
TRBV2,TRBJ2-7,-,TRBD1,TGTGCCAGCAGTCAGACAGGGGACCCCTACGAGCAGTACTTC,CASSQTGDPYEQYF
TRBV11-2,TRBJ2-3,-,-,TGTGCCAGCAGCCGGGGAGCCGCAGATACGCAGTATTTT,CASSRGAADTQYF
TRBV6-1,TRBJ2-7,-,TRBD1,TGTGCCAGCAGTGAAAACTGGACAGGGGTCAACGAGCAGTACTTC,CASSENWTGVNEQYF
TRBV7-9,TRBJ2-7,-,TRBD2,TGTGCCAGCAGCTTGACTAGCGGGGGGGCCTACGAGCAGTACTTC,CASSLTSGGAYEQYF
TRBV25-1,TRBJ1-1,once,-,TGTGCCAGCAGCCTAGGGAGGGAAGCTTTCTTT,CASSLGREAFF
TRBV18,TRBJ1-4,-,-,TGTGCCAGCTCACCCCGGAGCTCAGCCTCTTTTACAACTAATGAAAAACTGTTTTTT,CASSPRSSASFTTNEKLFF
TRBV9,TRBJ2-2,-,-,TGTGCCAGCAGCGAGGGGGCCGGGGAGCTGTTTTTT,CASSEGAGELFF
TRBV4-1,TRBJ2-3,-,TRBD2,TGCGCCAGCAGCCTTAGCGGGACCCTCACAGATACGCAGTATTTT,CASSLSGTLTDTQYF
TRBV19,TRBJ2-1,-,-,TGTGCCAGTAGTCGCCGGACATTGGGGGACCGATCCAATGAGCAGTTCTTC,CASSRRTLGDRSNEQFF
TRBV29-1,TRBJ2-7,-,-,TGCAGCGTTGAAGTGAGTCAGGGACTCGAGCAGTACTTC,CSVEVSQGLEQYF
TRBV6-5,TRBJ1-6,-,-,TGTGCCAGCAGTTACGGGGTTTTAAATTCACCCCTCCACTTT,CASSYGVLNSPLHF
TRBV7-2,TRBJ1-1,once,-,TGTGCCAGCAGTGTGGTGGAGGGGCGGGCTGAAGCTTTCTTT,CASSVVEGRAEAFF
TRBV19,TRBJ2-1,-,-,TGTGCCAGTTCGGGACGAGGAAACAATGAGCAGTTCTTC,CASSGRGNNEQFF
TRBV2,TRBJ2-1,few,-,TGTGCCAGCAGCATACTAAGAAGCAACAATGAGCAGTTCTTC,CASSILRSNNEQFF
TRBV16,TRBJ1-2,-,-,TGTGCCAGCAGCCAATCTAGGGTGGGCGGCTACACCTTC,CASSQSRVGGYTF
TRBV15,TRBJ2-2,-,-,TGTGCCACCAGCAGAGATTCCAACACCGGGGAGCTGTTTTTT,CATSRDSNTGELFF
TRBV18,TRBJ2-7,few,-,TGTGCCAGCTCTACCCAGCAATCCTACGAGCAGTACTTC,CASSTQQSYEQYF
TRBV30,TRBJ1-1,-,-,TGTGCCTGGAGTGTACGGTTGGGCCAGGGAGATACTGAAGCTTTCTTT,CAWSVRLGQGDTEAFF
TRBV12-5,TRBJ2-2,-,-,TGTGCTAGTGGGTCTTGGACGGTGAACACCGGGGAGCTGTTTTTT,CASGSWTVNTGELFF
TRBV25-1,TRBJ1-4,-,-,TGTGCCAGCCAACAGGCCACCCCTAATGAAAAACTGTTTTTT,CASQQATPNEKLFF
TRBV5-4,TRBJ1-6,-,TRBD1,TGTGCCAGCAGCCGGGACAGTTCACCCCTCCACTTT,CASSRDSSPLHF
TRBV27,TRBJ1-2,-,TRBD1,TGTGCCAGCAGTCCCGGACAGGGGTTGAACTATGGCTACACCTTC,CASSPGQGLNYGYTF
TRBV11-1,TRBJ1-1,-,-,TGTGCCAGCAGCTTAGTAGGAGGGGGTTCGACTGAAGCTTTCTTT,CASSLVGGGSTEAFF
TRBV18,TRBJ1-1,-,-,TGTGCCAGCTCTGGCCGAGCGCGTAACACTGAAGCTTTCTTT,CASSGRARNTEAFF
TRBV29-1,TRBJ1-2,-,-,TGCAGCTTAGGGGCCGACAGCTATGGCTACACCTTC,CSLGADSYGYTF
TRBV5-6,TRBJ1-5,-,-,TGTGCCAGCAGCATAGGAGGCCAGCCCCAGCATTTT,CASSIGGQPQHF
TRBV5-4,TRBJ2-1,-,TRBD2,TGTGCCAGCAGCTTGGGGGCTAGCGGGTTTTACAATGAGCAGTTCTTC,CASSLGASGFYNEQFF
TRBV27,TRBJ1-4,-,-,TGTGCCAGCGGGGGGTTCTTCAATGAAAAACTGTTTTTT,CASGGFFNEKLFF
TRBV11-2,TRBJ2-7,-,TRBD1,TGTGCCAGCAGCCCACGACAGGGGTCCGAGCAGTACTTC,CASSPRQGSEQYF